The source of this T cell receptor beta chain is a study of neurological immune-mediated disorders. J lost 4 bases, V lost 5 bases, and 6 bases had no gene match. This CDR3 region has 14 residues. As concerns this clonotype: A read error may explain this, as a much larger clone is one base away.

The cDNA was generated by 5'RACE with 10-nucleotide random UMIs. TCRdb itself ran the 5' RACE reads through MiXCR, one entry per CDR3 protein. The sample consists of tens of thousands of distinct CDR3 sequences, approximately 17% of them appearing once. Sequenced: PBMCs. This TCR derives from a woman aged 35 to 49 in good health. The chain employs TRBV12-3 or TRBV12-4 and TRBJ1-2; 8 bases are shared with TRBD1. DNA for the CDR3: TGTGCCAGCAGTCTGGGACAGGAGGTCTATGGCTACACCTTC. It is translated as CASSLGQEVYGYTF.